This TCR beta chain emerged from a study of blood T cell repertoires in COVID-19. Using immunoSEQ multiplex PCR, the repertoire was profiled, and TCRdb retains in-frame clones only, with some absent. Altogether tens of thousands of clones are present, 90% being singletons, with the ten largest covering roughly 7.6%. This CDR3 is 12 amino acids long. CDR1 LGHDT and CDR2 YNNKEL come from the germline V gene (reference sequence). V was cut by 8 bases and J by 6 bases, with 13 bases left in between. V is TRBV3-1 (or the pseudogene TRBV3-2) and J is TRBJ1-1, with D perhaps TRBD1 (6 bases). The sequenced material came from peripheral blood. This TCR was recovered from a woman aged 40 to 55 with active COVID-19. CDR3: CASQLPGAEAFF. The CDR3 nucleotides are TGTGCCAGCCAACTTCCAGGGGCTGAAGCTTTCTTT.